What follows are 5 T cell receptor beta chains derived from one specimen sequenced in a study of blood T cell repertoires in COVID-19. The data were produced by immunoSEQ multiplex PCR, yet TCRdb's version contains in-frame clones alone and is incomplete. The sample holds a few hundred thousand clones; roughly nine tenths are singletons and the top ten take over 8.5%. Sequenced: peripheral blood. These TCRs come from a woman aged 25 to 39 with COVID-19, enrolled during active disease.

The J gene is TRBJ1-1, the V gene TRBV28, with 7 positions matching TRBD1. The CDR3 contains 14 residues. The trim removed 7 bases at V and 3 bases at J, leaving 8 bases unmatched. Looked up from germline, CDR1 is MDHEN and CDR2 is SYDVKM. The CDR3 region is CASTEGAMDTEAFF. DNA of the CDR3: TGTGCCAGCACGGAGGGGGCTATGGACACTGAAGCTTTCTTT. The full variable domain, its missing parts supplied by reference TRBV28 and TRBJ1-1, is DVKVTQSSRYLVKRTGEKVFLECVQDMDHENMFWYRQDPGLGLRLIYFSYDVKMKEKGDIPEGYSVSREKKERFSLILESASTNQTSMYLCASTEGAMDTEAFFGQGTRLTVV.

V usage is TRBV5-6 and J usage is TRBJ2-7, with 11 bases matching TRBD1. Trimming removed 5 bases from V and 3 bases from J; junction bases left unmatched: 7. The CDR3 sequence is 15 residues long. Germline loops: CDR1 SGHDT, CDR2 YYEEEE. Here the CDR3 reads CASSWTGTGGYEQYF. As DNA, the CDR3 is TGTGCCAGCAGTTGGACCGGGACAGGGGGCTACGAGCAGTACTTC.

The chain has TRBV27 and TRBJ1-1, with D tentatively TRBD1 (6 bases). This CDR3 is 15 amino acids long. Germline CDR1 reads MNHEY; CDR2 reads SMNVEV (reference sequence). V lost 6 bases to trimming and J lost 5 bases, with 19 bases between them. The CDR3 here is CASRTGGGFWTEAFF. The CDR3 DNA sequence: TGTGCCAGCAGGACGGGGGGCGGATTTTGGACTGAAGCTTTCTTT.

This chain links TRBV5-8 with TRBJ1-1; a possible D gene is TRBD1 (6 bases). The CDR3 contains 15 residues. CDR1 is SGHTS and CDR2 is YDEGEE in the germline V gene. Deletions cut 0 bases from V and 4 bases from J, with 13 bases between. The DNA of the CDR3 is TGTGCCAGCAGCTTGGCCGGGGGGGCGCTCACTGAAGCTTTCTTT. Residues: CASSLAGGALTEAFF.

V usage is TRBV3-1 (or the pseudogene TRBV3-2) and J usage is TRBJ1-4; D call uncertain. V shed 4 bases and J shed 3 bases, with 9 bases lying between them. The CDR3 is 14 amino acids. Looked up from germline, CDR1 is LGHDT and CDR2 is YNNKEL (reference sequence). Here the CDR3 reads CASSLGTANEKLFF. The CDR3 nucleotides are TGTGCCAGCAGCCTCGGCACAGCTAATGAAAAACTGTTTTTT.